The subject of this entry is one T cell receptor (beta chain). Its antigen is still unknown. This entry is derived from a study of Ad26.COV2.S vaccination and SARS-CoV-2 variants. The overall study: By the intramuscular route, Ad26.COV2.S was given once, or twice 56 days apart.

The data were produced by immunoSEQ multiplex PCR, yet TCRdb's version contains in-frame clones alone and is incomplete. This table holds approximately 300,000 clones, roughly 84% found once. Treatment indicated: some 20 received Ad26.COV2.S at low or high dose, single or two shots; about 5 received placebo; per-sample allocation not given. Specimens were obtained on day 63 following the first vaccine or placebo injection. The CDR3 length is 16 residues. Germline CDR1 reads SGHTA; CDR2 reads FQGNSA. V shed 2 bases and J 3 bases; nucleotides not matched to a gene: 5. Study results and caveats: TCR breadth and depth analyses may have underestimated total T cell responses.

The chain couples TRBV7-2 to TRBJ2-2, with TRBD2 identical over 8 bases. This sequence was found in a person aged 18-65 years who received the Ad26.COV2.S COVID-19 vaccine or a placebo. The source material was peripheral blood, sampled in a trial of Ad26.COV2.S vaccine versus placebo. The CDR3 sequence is CASSLSQAGDTGELFF. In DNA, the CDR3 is TGTGCCAGCAGCTTAAGTCAAGCGGGGGACACCGGGGAGCTGTTTTTT.